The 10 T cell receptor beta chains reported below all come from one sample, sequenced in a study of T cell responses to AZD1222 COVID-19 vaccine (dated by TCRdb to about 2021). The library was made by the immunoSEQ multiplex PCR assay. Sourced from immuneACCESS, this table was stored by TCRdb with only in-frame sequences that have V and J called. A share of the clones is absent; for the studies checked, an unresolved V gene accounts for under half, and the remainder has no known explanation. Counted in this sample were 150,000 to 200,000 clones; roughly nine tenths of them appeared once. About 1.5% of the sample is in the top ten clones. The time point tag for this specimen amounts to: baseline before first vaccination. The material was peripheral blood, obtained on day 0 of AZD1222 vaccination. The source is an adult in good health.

The CDR3 sequence: CASREVGGYSSGYTF. The CDR3 region has the DNA TGTGCCAGCAGGGAGGTAGGGGGCTATTCGTCTGGCTACACCTTC. The genes are TRBV2 and TRBJ1-2; 7 bases are a match to TRBD1. V shed 6 bases and J 7 bases; nucleotides not matched to a gene: 14. Germline V gives CDR1 SNHLY, CDR2 FYNNEI. This CDR3 spans 15 amino acids.

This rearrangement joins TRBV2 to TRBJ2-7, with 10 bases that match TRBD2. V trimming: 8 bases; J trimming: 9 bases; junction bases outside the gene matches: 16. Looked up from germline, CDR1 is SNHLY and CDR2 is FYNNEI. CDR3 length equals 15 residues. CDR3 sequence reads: CASRPGTSVQTGQYF. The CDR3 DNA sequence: TGTGCCAGCCGTCCCGGGACTAGCGTTCAGACAGGGCAGTACTTC.

The CDR3 DNA reads as TGTGCCAGCAGTGAAATGGGGTACTCTGGAAACACCATATATTTT. Amino acid sequence: CASSEMGYSGNTIYF. The J gene is TRBJ1-3, the V gene TRBV6-1, with unresolved D. Trimming stripped 2 bases from V and 0 bases from J, with 8 bases between. The germline CDR1 and CDR2 sequences are MNHNS and SASEGT. The CDR3 covers 15 residues.

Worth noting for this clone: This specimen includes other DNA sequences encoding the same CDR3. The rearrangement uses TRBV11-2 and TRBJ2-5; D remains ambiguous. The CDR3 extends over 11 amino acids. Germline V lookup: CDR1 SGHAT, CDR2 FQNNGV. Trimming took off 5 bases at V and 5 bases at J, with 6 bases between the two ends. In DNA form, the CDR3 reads TGTGCCAGCAGCCTTGTGGAGACCCAGTACTTC. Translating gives CASSLVETQYF.

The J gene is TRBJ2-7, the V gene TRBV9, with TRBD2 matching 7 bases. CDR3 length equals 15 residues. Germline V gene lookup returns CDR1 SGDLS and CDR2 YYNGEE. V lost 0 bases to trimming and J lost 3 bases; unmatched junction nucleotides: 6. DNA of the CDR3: TGTGCCAGCAGCGTAGATGGGACTACTTTCTACGAGCAGTACTTC. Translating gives CASSVDGTTFYEQYF. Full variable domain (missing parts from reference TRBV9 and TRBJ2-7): DSGVTQTPKHLITATGQRVTLRCSPRSGDLSVYWYQQSLDQGLQFLIQYYNGEERAKGNILERFSAQQFPDLHSELNLSSLELGDSALYFCASSVDGTTFYEQYFGPGTRLTVT.

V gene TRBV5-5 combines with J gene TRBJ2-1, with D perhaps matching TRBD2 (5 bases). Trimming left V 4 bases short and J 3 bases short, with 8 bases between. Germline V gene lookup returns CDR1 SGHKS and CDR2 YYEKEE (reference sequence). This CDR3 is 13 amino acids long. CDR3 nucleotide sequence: TGTGCCAGCAGCACTAGGGACTACAATGAGCAGTTCTTC. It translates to CASSTRDYNEQFF.

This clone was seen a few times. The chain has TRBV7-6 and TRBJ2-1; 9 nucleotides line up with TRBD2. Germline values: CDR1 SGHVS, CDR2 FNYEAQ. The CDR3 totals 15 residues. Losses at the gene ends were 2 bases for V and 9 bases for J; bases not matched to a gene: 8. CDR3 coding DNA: TGTGCCAGCAGCTTAAAGGCGGGAGGGCCGGGTGAGCAGTTCTTC. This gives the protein CASSLKAGGPGEQFF.

This chain's CDR3 is CASSQDLQSNQPQHF. The CDR3 nucleotides read TGTGCCAGCAGCCAAGATCTACAGAGCAATCAGCCCCAGCATTTT. This chain connects TRBV3-1 (or the pseudogene TRBV3-2) to TRBJ1-5; no clear D gene. This CDR3 comprises 15 residues. V lost 0 bases, J lost 1 base, and 7 bases lay in between. The germline V gene has CDR1 LGHDT and CDR2 YNNKEL (reference sequence).

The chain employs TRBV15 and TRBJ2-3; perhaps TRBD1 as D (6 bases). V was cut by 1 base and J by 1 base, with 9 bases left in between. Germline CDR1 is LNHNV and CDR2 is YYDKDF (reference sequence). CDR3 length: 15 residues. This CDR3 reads CATSRADSRTDTQYF. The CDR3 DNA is TGTGCCACCAGCAGAGCGGACAGCCGCACAGATACGCAGTATTTT.

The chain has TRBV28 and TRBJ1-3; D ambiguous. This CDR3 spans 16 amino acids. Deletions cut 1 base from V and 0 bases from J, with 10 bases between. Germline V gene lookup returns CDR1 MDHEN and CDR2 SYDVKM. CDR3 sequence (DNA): TGTGCCAGCAGTTTATCCCTCCCGGGCTCTGGAAACACCATATATTTT. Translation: CASSLSLPGSGNTIYF.